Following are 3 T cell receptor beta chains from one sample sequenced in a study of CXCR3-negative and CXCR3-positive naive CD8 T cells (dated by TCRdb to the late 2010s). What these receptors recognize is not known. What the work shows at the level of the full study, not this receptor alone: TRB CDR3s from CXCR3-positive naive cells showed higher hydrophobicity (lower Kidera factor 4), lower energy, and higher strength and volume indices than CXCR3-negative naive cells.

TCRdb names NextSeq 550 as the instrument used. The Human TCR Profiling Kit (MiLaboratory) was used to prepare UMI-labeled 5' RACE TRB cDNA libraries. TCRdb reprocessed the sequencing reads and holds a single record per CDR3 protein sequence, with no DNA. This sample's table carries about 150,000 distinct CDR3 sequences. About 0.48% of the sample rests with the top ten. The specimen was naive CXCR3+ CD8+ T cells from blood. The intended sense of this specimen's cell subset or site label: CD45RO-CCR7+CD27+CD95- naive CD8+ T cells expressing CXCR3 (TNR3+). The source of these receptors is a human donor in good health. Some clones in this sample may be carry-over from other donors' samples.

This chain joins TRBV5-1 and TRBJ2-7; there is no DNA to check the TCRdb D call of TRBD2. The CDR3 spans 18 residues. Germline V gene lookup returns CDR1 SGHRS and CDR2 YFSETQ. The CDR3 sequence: CASSLGKGLAGAGYEQYF.

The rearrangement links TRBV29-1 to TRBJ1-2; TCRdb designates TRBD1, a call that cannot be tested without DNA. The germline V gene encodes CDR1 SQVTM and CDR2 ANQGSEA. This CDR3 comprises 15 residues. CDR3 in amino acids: CSVENEQGVHYGYTF.

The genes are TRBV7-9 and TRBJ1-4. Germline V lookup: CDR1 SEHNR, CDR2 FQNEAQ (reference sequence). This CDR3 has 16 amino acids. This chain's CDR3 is CASSPHKYVKDEKLFF.